Shown below are 4 T cell receptor beta chains from a single sample sequenced in a study of T-cell memory formation after mild COVID-19. TCRdb recomputed calls from the 5' RACE reads with MiXCR, one row per CDR3 protein. Here the sample spans under 250,000 distinct CDR3 sequences, around 9.1% being singletons. What was sequenced was PBMCs or a T cell subset sorted from them (not recorded which). These receptors were obtained from a man in his late teens or twenties who had mild COVID-19 (a few samples of this study predate the infection). Cell type and time point are not known.

This chain connects TRBV25-1 to TRBJ2-7; TRBD2 might be the D (5 bases). The germline gives CDR1 MGHDK, CDR2 SYGVNS. CDR3 length: 12 amino acids. Trimming cost V 4 bases and J 7 bases, with 11 bases left between them. CDR3 in amino acids: CASSAPGEEQYF. CDR3 coding DNA: TGTGCCAGCAGTGCCCCCGGGGAGGAGCAGTACTTC.

The chain joins TRBV18 to TRBJ2-7; D perhaps matches TRBD2 (6 bases). V lost 1 base to trimming and J lost 1 base, with 11 bases between them. Germline V gene data show CDR1 as KGHSH and CDR2 as LQKENI. CDR3 length: 15 amino acids. CDR3 residues: CASSPRRGSSYEQYF. DNA for the CDR3: TGTGCCAGCTCACCACGGAGGGGCAGTTCCTACGAGCAGTACTTC.

This clonotype was observed many times. The rearrangement uses TRBV29-1 and TRBJ2-3, with D possibly called TRBD1 or TRBD2 (5 bases each). In germline, CDR1 is SQVTM, CDR2 ANQGSEA. V was cut by 7 bases and J by 6 bases, with 14 bases left in between. The CDR3 sequence is 12 residues long. In DNA form, the CDR3 reads TGCAGCGCGGGGACCCAGGCGGATACGCAGTATTTT. Protein product: CSAGTQADTQYF.

This clonotype was counted ten times or more. The rearrangement links TRBV5-1 to TRBJ2-3; tentatively, D is TRBD1 (5 bases). CDR3 length: 14 residues. Per germline, CDR1 SGHRS and CDR2 YFSETQ. Trimming removed 4 bases at V and 4 bases at J, with 13 bases between. The CDR3 loop is CASSVDTAADTQYF. The CDR3 DNA reads as TGCGCCAGCAGCGTGGACACCGCGGCAGATACGCAGTATTTT. Complete variable domain (other parts from reference TRBV5-1 and TRBJ2-3): KAGVTQTPRYLIKTRGQQVTLSCSPISGHRSVSWYQQTPGQGLQFLFEYFSETQRNKGNFPGRFSGRQFSNSRSEMNVSTLELGDSALYLCASSVDTAADTQYFGPGTRLTVL.